The rows below give T cell receptor beta chains drawn from one sample of a study of CD8 T cells in Susac syndrome. Using its own MiXCR run on the immunoSEQ multiplex PCR reads, TCRdb lists one record per CDR3 protein. The repertoire has around 170,000 distinct CDR3 sequences, 85% to 95% of them found once; the top ten carry approximately 0.16%. The sequenced sample was CD8+ T cells from PBMCs. The receptors stem from a human donor with Susac syndrome. The CDR3 runs from the conserved cysteine through the conserved F or W. The D gene is left open where the match is weak. Where a row states a size, it is once, few, many or the class of an expanded clone; other rows omit it.

>.|TRBV20-1|TRBD2|TRBJ2-2
CSAIGGRAGELFF
TGCAGTGCTATAGGCGGGAGGGCCGGGGAGCTGTTTTTT
>.|TRBV5-1|.|TRBJ2-7
CASSLIRGYEQYF
TGCGCCAGCAGCTTGATTCGGGGGTACGAGCAGTACTTC
>.|TRBV20-1|.|TRBJ2-5
CSANRGRVRETQYF
TGCAGTGCTAACCGGGGAAGGGTTCGAGAGACCCAGTACTTC
>.|TRBV11-2|TRBD1|TRBJ2-1
CASSFAQGSEQFF
TGTGCCAGCAGCTTCGCACAGGGGAGTGAGCAGTTCTTC
>once|TRBV3-1|.|TRBJ2-1
CASSPADSYNEQFF
TGTGCCAGCAGTCCGGCTGATTCCTACAATGAGCAGTTCTTC
>.|TRBV30|TRBD1|TRBJ1-4
CAWSHHRDRGETNEKLFF
TGTGCCTGGAGTCACCATCGGGACAGGGGAGAAACTAATGAAAAACTGTTTTTT
>.|TRBV7-8|.|TRBJ2-3
CASSSKFEGWTDTQYF
TGTGCCAGCAGCTCGAAATTCGAGGGTTGGACAGATACGCAGTATTTT
>.|TRBV30|.|TRBJ2-5
CAWSRGQETQYF
TGTGCCTGGAGTCGGGGCCAAGAGACCCAGTACTTC
>.|TRBV11-2|TRBD2|TRBJ2-7
CASSLVGRGGPAGDEQYF
TGTGCCAGCAGCTTAGTCGGTCGGGGGGGCCCGGCCGGCGACGAGCAGTACTTC
>.|TRBV4-1|TRBD2|TRBJ2-1
CASSAGTSGRSPTEQFF
TGCGCCAGCAGCGCTGGGACTAGCGGGAGGAGCCCCACTGAGCAGTTCTTC
>.|TRBV30|TRBD1|TRBJ2-5
CAWRTRQGAFGTQYF
TGTGCCTGGAGAACCAGACAGGGGGCTTTTGGGACCCAGTACTTC
>.|TRBV28|TRBD1|TRBJ1-5
CASSSTHDRGRNQPQHF
TGTGCCAGCAGTTCGACGCACGACAGGGGTAGGAATCAGCCCCAGCATTTT
>.|TRBV9|.|TRBJ2-1
CASSPGSVYNEQFF
TGTGCCAGCAGCCCCGGTTCCGTTTACAATGAGCAGTTCTTC
>.|TRBV2|.|TRBJ2-2
CATQGPGELFF
TGTGCCACACAGGGTCCCGGGGAGCTGTTTTTT
>.|TRBV12-3/TRBV12-4|.|TRBJ1-2
CASSPPTGGFRFGYTF
TGTGCCAGCAGTCCTCCAACGGGGGGCTTTCGGTTCGGCTACACCTTC
>.|TRBV5-1|TRBD2|TRBJ2-7
CASSPGLAGFYEQYF
TGCGCCAGCAGCCCCGGACTAGCGGGATTCTACGAGCAGTACTTC
>.|TRBV20-1|.|TRBJ2-1
CSAPGSGDNYNEQFF
TGCAGTGCTCCCGGTAGCGGAGACAACTACAATGAGCAGTTCTTC
>.|TRBV7-9|TRBD1|TRBJ1-1
CASSSRTGRTEAFF
TGTGCCAGCAGCAGTAGGACAGGGAGGACTGAAGCTTTCTTT
>.|TRBV6-5|.|TRBJ1-1
CASSYTDTNTEAFF
TGTGCCAGCAGTTACACCGACACTAACACTGAAGCTTTCTTT
>.|TRBV18|TRBD1|TRBJ2-7
CASSPGQGKYEQYF
TGTGCCAGCTCACCAGGACAGGGGAAATACGAGCAGTACTTC
>.|TRBV3-1|.|TRBJ2-7
CASSQGVNYEQYF
TGTGCCAGCAGCCAAGGTGTAAACTACGAGCAGTACTTC
>.|TRBV5-1|.|TRBJ2-7
CASSLVGGFYEQYF
TGCGCCAGCAGCTTGGTGGGGGGCTTCTACGAGCAGTACTTC
>.|TRBV6-2/TRBV6-3|TRBD1|TRBJ1-1
CASSRPGTGKNTEAFF
TGTGCCAGCAGTCGCCCCGGGACAGGTAAAAACACTGAAGCTTTCTTT
>.|TRBV12-3/TRBV12-4|.|TRBJ1-1
CAAFRRGTEAFF
TGTGCCGCCTTTCGAAGGGGCACTGAAGCTTTCTTT
>.|TRBV4-1|TRBD1|TRBJ1-3
CASSQGQGRNTIYF
TGCGCCAGCAGCCAAGGACAGGGGCGAAACACCATATATTTT
>once|TRBV27|TRBD2|TRBJ2-2
CASSPGLAGGELFF
TGTGCCAGCAGTCCCGGACTAGCGGGCGGGGAGCTGTTTTTT
>.|TRBV7-9|.|TRBJ2-1
CASSLDGRGNEQFF
TGTGCCAGCAGCTTAGACGGGAGAGGTAATGAGCAGTTCTTC
>once|TRBV13|TRBD1|TRBJ1-6
CASSQDRGDSPLHF
TGTGCCAGCAGCCAAGACAGGGGTGATTCACCCCTCCACTTT
>once|TRBV7-9|.|TRBJ2-1
CASSLFTGRGSEQFF
TGTGCCAGCAGCTTATTTACTGGACGCGGTAGCGAGCAGTTCTTC
>.|TRBV30|TRBD1|TRBJ2-7
CAWSLTWTGQVEQYF
TGTGCCTGGAGTCTAACATGGACAGGGCAGGTCGAGCAGTACTTC
>.|TRBV29-1|TRBD1|TRBJ2-1
CSVEPLQGVNEQFF
TGCAGCGTTGAACCGCTACAGGGGGTCAATGAGCAGTTCTTC
>.|TRBV24-1|.|TRBJ2-1
CATSDFRGEQFF
TGTGCCACCAGTGATTTCCGGGGGGAGCAGTTCTTC
>.|TRBV9|.|TRBJ2-5
CASSVDETRQETQYF
TGTGCCAGCAGCGTAGACGAGACTAGGCAAGAGACCCAGTACTTC
>.|TRBV20-1|.|TRBJ1-4
CSARRCTGGEKLFF
TGCAGTGCTAGAAGATGTACTGGCGGAGAAAAACTGTTTTTT
>once|TRBV4-1|TRBD1|TRBJ1-2
CASSPTQGQASNYGYTF
TGCGCCAGCAGCCCGACCCAAGGACAGGCATCTAACTATGGCTACACCTTC
>.|TRBV9|TRBD1|TRBJ1-2
CASSGTGTGLLSDYGYTF
TGTGCCAGCAGCGGTACCGGGACAGGGTTATTGTCGGACTATGGCTACACCTTC
>.|TRBV7-9|TRBD1|TRBJ1-1
CASSPRQGAVVAFF
TGTGCCAGCAGCCCAAGACAGGGGGCGGTGGTAGCTTTCTTT
>.|TRBV7-8|.|TRBJ1-5
CASSPDVMSNQPQHF
TGTGCCAGCAGCCCGGACGTTATGAGCAATCAGCCCCAGCATTTT
>.|TRBV5-1|.|TRBJ1-5
CASSLGGSPLEPQHF
TGCGCCAGCAGCTTGGGCGGCAGTCCTCTGGAGCCCCAGCATTTT
>.|TRBV9|.|TRBJ2-2
CASSASSGELFF
TGTGCCAGCAGCGCTAGCAGCGGGGAGCTGTTTTTT
>few|TRBV11-2|.|TRBJ2-1
CASSLDTSSYNEQFF
TGTGCCAGCAGCTTAGACACAAGCTCCTACAATGAGCAGTTCTTC
>.|TRBV27|TRBD2|TRBJ2-1
CASSHSGDSYNEQFF
TGTGCCAGCAGTCATAGCGGGGATTCCTACAATGAGCAGTTCTTC
>.|TRBV27|TRBD2|TRBJ2-1
CASSWGLAGIDNEQFF
TGTGCCAGCAGTTGGGGACTAGCGGGGATAGACAATGAGCAGTTCTTC
>.|TRBV6-6|.|TRBJ2-5
CASSSLGTYQETQYF
TGTGCCAGCAGTTCACTCGGGACATACCAAGAGACCCAGTACTTC
>.|TRBV7-9|.|TRBJ1-2
CASSLDTEGYGYTF
TGTGCCAGCAGCTTAGATACGGAGGGCTATGGCTACACCTTC